This T cell receptor (beta chain) came from a study of T cell changes during pregnancy in multiple sclerosis. V lost 2 bases and J lost 0; bases outside the gene matches: 5. Germline V CDR1 and CDR2: LNHNV, YYDKDF (reference sequence). The CDR3 spans 16 residues. Here immunoSEQ multiplex PCR was the method, and the copy in TCRdb shows in-frame clones only, minus some. The sample gives about 40,000 clones, about 90% of which show up once; roughly 4.9% is in the top ten. This sequence joins TRBV15 and TRBJ2-7; 9 bases agree with TRBD2. The receptor was isolated from a female donor in good health, enrolled as a control in a pregnancy study. The sample consisted of peripheral blood, taken in the first trimester of pregnancy. CDR3 loop: CATSRRRLAASYEQYF. The DNA of the CDR3 is TGTGCCACCAGCAGACGACGACTAGCGGCCTCCTACGAGCAGTACTTC.